These 30 T cell receptor beta chains came from one sample sequenced in a study of T cell responses to AZD1222 COVID-19 vaccine (dated by TCRdb to 2020 to 2023). The sample's time point label, in plain terms: baseline before first vaccination. The library was built by means of the immunoSEQ multiplex PCR assay. TCRdb's version of the immuneACCESS table is confined to in-frame rearrangements and falls short of the full clone set. An unresolved V gene accounts for under half of the shortfall where checked; the remainder is of unknown origin. The sample table shows some 97,000 clones, and approximately 87% are seen once. 3% to 4% of the sample is taken by the ten largest. Sequenced material: peripheral blood, taken on day 0 of AZD1222 vaccination. The receptors were sampled from an adult in good health.

The count of this clone is one. The rearrangement uses TRBV3-1 (or the pseudogene TRBV3-2) and TRBJ2-7, with D possibly being TRBD2 (6 bases). This CDR3 comprises 13 residues. CDR1 is LGHDT, CDR2 YNNKEL, per germline (reference sequence). The V and J ends lost 3 bases and 3 bases respectively, with 9 bases between them. The CDR3 region is CASSHGGSYEQYF. The CDR3 region has the DNA TGTGCCAGCAGCCATGGGGGGAGCTACGAGCAGTACTTC.

V is TRBV12-3 or TRBV12-4 and J is TRBJ2-5; possible D gene TRBD2, 5 bases. This CDR3 contains 12 residues. The ends were cut back, 7 bases at V and 4 bases at J, with 10 bases in the middle. The chain's CDR3 is CASTRGIETQYF. Here the CDR3 DNA reads TGTGCCAGCACTCGGGGAATAGAGACCCAGTACTTC.

The chain joins TRBV6-2 or TRBV6-3 to TRBJ2-7, with D perhaps TRBD1 (5 bases). The V gene lost 5 bases and the J gene lost 3 bases, with 11 bases spanning the gap. This CDR3 comprises 13 residues. Germline loops: CDR1 MNHEY, CDR2 SVGEGT. CDR3 DNA: TGTGCCAGCAGTACCGAGACAGACTACGAGCAGTACTTC. Translation: CASSTETDYEQYF.

On this clone: Germline is not matched at one junction end, which may reflect a read error. This chain uses TRBV5-6 with TRBJ1-2, with a tentative D call TRBD1 (6 bases). Germline values: CDR1 SGHDT, CDR2 YYEEEE. CDR3 length: 13 amino acids. The CDR3 here is CASSLTGPYGYTF. The CDR3 nucleotides are TGTGCTAGCAGCTTGACAGGCCCGTATGGCTACACCTTC. Supplemented by reference TRBV5-6 and TRBJ1-2, the full variable domain reads DAGVTQSPTHLIKTRGQQVTLRCSPKSGHDTVSWYQQALGQGPQFIFQYYEEEERQRGNFPDRFSGHQFPNYSSELNVNALLLGDSALYLCASSLTGPYGYTFGSGTRLTVV.

This clone was recorded a few times. The chain carries TRBV7-6 and TRBJ1-4; 11 bases fit TRBD1. CDR1 and CDR2 from the germline V gene are SGHVS and FNYEAQ. There are 17 residues in the CDR3. V shed 5 bases and J 0 bases; nucleotides not matched to a gene: 5. CDR3 sequence reads: CASSTTGQGATNEKLFF. The CDR3, as DNA: TGTGCCAGCAGCACCACGGGACAGGGGGCAACTAATGAAAAACTGTTTTTT.

The rearrangement joins TRBV6-6 to TRBJ1-5, with TRBD1 matching 9 bases. CDR3 length: 13 residues. V dropped 5 bases and J dropped 5; count of bases not matched to a gene: 1. The germline gives CDR1 MNHNY, CDR2 SVGAGI (reference sequence). CDR3 sequence reads: CASSRTGDQPQHF. CDR3 coding DNA: TGTGCCAGCAGTCGGACAGGGGATCAGCCCCAGCATTTT.

This chain links TRBV12-3 or TRBV12-4 with TRBJ1-2; D unresolved. V lost 7 bases and J lost 8, with 17 bases in between. The CDR3 is 13 residues long. Written as DNA, the CDR3 is TGTGCCAGCAACCCGGGGAGGGCGGGAGGCTACACCTTC. Translating it yields CASNPGRAGGYTF.

This chain connects TRBV18 to TRBJ2-5, with 10 positions matching TRBD2. This CDR3 contains 16 residues. CDR1 KGHSH and CDR2 LQKENI come from the germline V gene. Trimming took 4 bases from V and 3 from J; bases not matched to a gene: 8. The CDR3 loop reads CASSLLPGLAKETQYF. The CDR3 bases are TGTGCCAGCTCACTCCTACCGGGACTAGCGAAAGAGACCCAGTACTTC.

The J gene is TRBJ2-2, the V gene TRBV7-2; TRBD2 matches at 9 bases. Germline-derived CDR1 and CDR2 are SGHTA and FQGNSA. CDR3 length: 15 residues. The V segment lost 6 bases and the J segment 5 bases; nucleotides outside the gene matches: 7. The DNA of the CDR3 is TGTGCCAGCAGAAGCGGGGGGAGGCGGACCGGGGAGCTGTTTTTT. Translated: CASRSGGRRTGELFF.

The chain has TRBV7-2 and TRBJ1-4, with TRBD1 as a possible D gene (5 bases). This CDR3 spans 16 amino acids. The germline V gene encodes CDR1 SGHTA and CDR2 FQGNSA. Trimming shortened V by 3 bases and J by 2 bases, and 13 bases separated the two germline ends. Here the CDR3 reads CASSLQVGTTNEKLFF. CDR3 DNA sequence: TGTGCCAGCAGCTTGCAGGTCGGGACGACTAATGAAAAACTGTTTTTT.

The chain links TRBV10-3 to TRBJ2-1; 9 nucleotides agree with TRBD1. V was clipped by 3 bases and J by 7 bases; unmatched bases: 13. This CDR3 comprises 17 residues. CDR1 ENHRY and CDR2 SYGVKD come from the germline V gene. This CDR3 is CAISESNRGRAGNEQFF. The CDR3 region has the DNA TGTGCCATCAGTGAATCTAACAGGGGGCGTGCAGGTAATGAGCAGTTCTTC.

The chain carries TRBV2 and TRBJ1-2; 9 bases are shared with TRBD1. V lost 8 bases to trimming and J lost 3 bases; unmatched junction nucleotides: 10. CDR1 is SNHLY and CDR2 is FYNNEI in the germline V gene. The CDR3 has 15 residues. CDR3 nucleotide sequence: TGTGCCAGCCGGGGCGCGGGACAGGGCTACTATGGCTACACCTTC. Translated, it gives CASRGAGQGYYGYTF. The entire variable domain, with the rest obtained from reference TRBV2 and TRBJ1-2, is as follows: EPEVTQTPSHQVTQMGQEVILRCVPISNHLYFYWYRQILGQKVEFLVSFYNNEISEKSEIFDDQFSVERPDGSNFTLKIRSTKLEDSAMYFCASRGAGQGYYGYTFGSGTRLTVV.

The J gene is TRBJ1-6, the V gene TRBV19; D not certain. Germline V CDR1 and CDR2: LNHDA, SQIVND (reference sequence). The germline V and J ends were trimmed by 2 bases and 10 bases, with 12 bases remaining between them. This CDR3 comprises 14 residues. For the CDR3, the DNA is TGTGCCAGTAGTATACGGGGATACGACTCACCCCTCCACTTT. Its protein is CASSIRGYDSPLHF. The full variable domain, completed using reference TRBV19 and TRBJ1-6, is DGGITQSPKYLFRKEGQNVTLSCEQNLNHDAMYWYRQDPGQGLRLIYYSQIVNDFQKGDIAEGYSVSREKKESFPLTVTSAQKNPTAFYLCASSIRGYDSPLHFGNGTRLTVT.

The rearrangement links TRBV27 to TRBJ1-1; TRBD1 might be the D (6 bases). With 4 bases removed from V and 0 bases from J, the gap between germline ends came to 9 bases. CDR1 and CDR2 (germline): MNHEY, SMNVEV (reference sequence). The CDR3 contains 14 residues. Here the CDR3 DNA reads TGTGCCAGCAGTTGGAGGGGGGTGAACACTGAAGCTTTCTTT. It codes for CASSWRGVNTEAFF.

V and J are TRBV28 and TRBJ1-1; D is undetermined. The CDR3 has 11 residues. Trimming pared 6 bases from V and 3 bases from J, leaving 5 bases between. Germline V lookup: CDR1 MDHEN, CDR2 SYDVKM. The CDR3 DNA is TGTGCCAGCAGCCGCTACACTGAAGCTTTCTTT. This gives the protein CASSRYTEAFF.

The chain combines TRBV19 with TRBJ2-3; 10 nucleotides agree with TRBD2. This CDR3 has 15 amino acids. V gave up 6 bases and J gave up 3 bases; unmatched junction bases: 6. Germline assignment: CDR1 LNHDA and CDR2 SQIVND (reference sequence). CDR3 protein: CASRESSGGTDTQYF. The CDR3 DNA reads TGTGCCAGTAGGGAGTCTAGCGGGGGTACAGATACGCAGTATTTT.

This clone was found once. The chain's CDR3 is CASSLTGLGSGNTIYF. CDR3 bases: TGTGCCAGCAGCTTAACAGGTTTAGGCTCTGGAAACACCATATATTTT. V and J are TRBV7-2 and TRBJ1-3; weak D call: TRBD1 (5 bases). The CDR3 totals 16 residues. V shed 2 bases and J shed 0 bases, with 11 bases lying between them. From germline, CDR1 is SGHTA and CDR2 FQGNSA.

The chain carries TRBV6-5 and TRBJ1-2, with D possibly being TRBD1 (5 bases). V was shortened by 7 bases and J by 5 bases, with 17 bases between the two germline ends. Germline V lookup: CDR1 MNHEY, CDR2 SVGAGI. The CDR3 has 14 residues. The CDR3 sequence: CASTQPGAGYGYTF. CDR3 nucleotides: TGTGCCAGCACCCAACCCGGGGCTGGATATGGCTACACCTTC.

V usage is TRBV23-1 and J usage is TRBJ2-1, with D tentatively TRBD1 (5 bases). TRBV23-1 is labeled an ORF, and its function is uncertain. The CDR3 sequence is 16 residues long. Between the trimmed V and J ends, which lost 7 bases and 3 bases, there was a span of 19 bases. CDR3 sequence reads: CASIDPGRRGYNEQFF. The DNA of the CDR3 is TGCGCCAGCATTGACCCGGGCAGAAGGGGCTACAATGAGCAGTTCTTC.

This rearrangement joins TRBV7-3 to TRBJ1-2, with 12 bases identical to TRBD1. Per germline, CDR1 SGHTA and CDR2 FQGTGA. The ends lost 5 bases at V and 7 bases at J; junction bases unmatched: 11. The CDR3 length is 16 residues. CDR3 coding DNA: TGTGCCAGCAGCCAAGGAGGGACAGGGGGCCAGGTTGGCTACACCTTC. The encoded protein is CASSQGGTGGQVGYTF.

This chain links TRBV5-4 with TRBJ2-2; the D is unclear. V was pared by 5 bases and J by 0 bases, with 8 bases between. The germline gives CDR1 SGHNT, CDR2 YYREEE (reference sequence). CDR3 length: 14 residues. CDR3: CASSKETNTGELFF. In DNA form, the CDR3 reads TGTGCCAGCAGTAAGGAAACGAACACCGGGGAGCTGTTTTTT.

This chain links TRBV5-5 with TRBJ1-2, with 7 nucleotides matching TRBD1. The V and J ends lost 0 bases and 4 bases, in that order; junction bases with no gene match: 6. Germline V gene lookup returns CDR1 SGHKS and CDR2 YYEKEE (reference sequence). The CDR3 is 15 residues long. DNA for the CDR3: TGTGCCAGCAGCTTGGACACTAGGACAGGCTATGGCTACACCTTC. Its protein is CASSLDTRTGYGYTF.

This clone was picked up one time. The V call is TRBV6-6, the J call TRBJ1-2; D perhaps matches TRBD1 (6 bases). This CDR3 is 15 amino acids long. V was clipped by 2 bases and J by 2 bases, with 12 bases between them. Germline V gives CDR1 MNHNY, CDR2 SVGAGI (reference sequence). Written as DNA, the CDR3 is TGTGCCAGCAGTTACCCAGGGGATCCGAACTATGGCTACACCTTC. It translates to CASSYPGDPNYGYTF.

For the CDR3, the DNA is TGTGCCAGTAGGACTTTTAGCGGGGGGGCTAACACCGGGGAGCTGTTTTTT. Protein: CASRTFSGGANTGELFF. This sequence joins TRBV19 and TRBJ2-2; 11 bases line up with TRBD2. Unmatched junction bases numbered 8, after V lost 6 bases and J lost 2 bases. This CDR3 contains 17 residues. From germline, CDR1 is LNHDA and CDR2 SQIVND (reference sequence).

The rearrangement joins TRBV3-1 (or the pseudogene TRBV3-2) to TRBJ1-1; no clear D gene. The V and J ends lost 1 base and 6 bases respectively, with 9 bases between them. Germline-derived CDR1 and CDR2 are LGHDT and YNNKEL (reference sequence). This CDR3 contains 13 residues. The CDR3 spells CASSQVQNAEAFF. The CDR3 region has the DNA TGTGCCAGCAGCCAAGTTCAAAACGCTGAAGCTTTCTTT.

This clone has just one count. V gene TRBV20-1 combines with J gene TRBJ2-2; D is undetermined. CDR1 and CDR2 from the germline V gene are DFQATT and SNEGSKA (reference sequence). Trimming took 3 bases from V and 1 from J, leaving 9 bases between them. The CDR3 covers 14 residues. The CDR3 spells CSASQARNTGELFF. DNA of the CDR3: TGCAGTGCTAGTCAGGCGAGGAACACCGGGGAGCTGTTTTTT.

This chain uses TRBV4-2 with TRBJ1-5; no clear D. Trimming removed 6 bases from V and 4 bases from J, with 10 bases in between. The germline V gene encodes CDR1 LGHNA and CDR2 YNFKEQ. The CDR3 extends over 13 amino acids. Here the CDR3 reads CASSWWVNQPQHF. CDR3 sequence (DNA): TGTGCCAGCAGTTGGTGGGTTAATCAGCCCCAGCATTTT.

The genes are TRBV7-2 and TRBJ2-3; the D is unclear. Germline V lookup: CDR1 SGHTA, CDR2 FQGNSA. V was clipped by 7 bases and J by 2 bases, with 10 bases between them. The CDR3 runs to 13 residues. CDR3 residues: CASTPRFTDTQYF. The CDR3 nucleotides are TGTGCCAGCACCCCGCGGTTCACAGATACGCAGTATTTT.

The V and J genes are TRBV19 and TRBJ1-5, with TRBD1 matching over 8 bases. Germline trimming cut 6 bases from V and 0 bases from J; bases unmatched to any gene: 7. In germline, CDR1 is LNHDA, CDR2 SQIVND (reference sequence). The CDR3 has 16 amino acids. This CDR3 is CASRGGQGLSNQPQHF. CDR3 DNA sequence: TGTGCCAGTAGGGGTGGACAGGGACTTAGCAATCAGCCCCAGCATTTT. Based on the CDR3 plus reference TRBV19 and TRBJ1-5, the full variable domain is DGGITQSPKYLFRKEGQNVTLSCEQNLNHDAMYWYRQDPGQGLRLIYYSQIVNDFQKGDIAEGYSVSREKKESFPLTVTSAQKNPTAFYLCASRGGQGLSNQPQHFGDGTRLSIL.

The CDR3 protein is CASRRTTVEKLFF. The CDR3 DNA is TGTGCCAGCAGACGAACGACGGTTGAAAAACTGTTTTTT. This chain connects TRBV6-5 to TRBJ1-4; D unresolved. The V end lost 6 bases, the J end lost 7 bases, and 12 bases lay between the germline ends. CDR1 and CDR2 (germline): MNHEY, SVGAGI. The CDR3 spans 13 residues.